Below, one T cell receptor beta chain is given with its context. Using immunoSEQ multiplex PCR, the repertoire was profiled, and TCRdb retains in-frame clones only, with some absent. The table records approximately 210,000 clones, around 88% of them present only once. Allocation to cohorts depended on clinical history reported by the participants. This sample stems from a study of blood T cell repertoires in COVID-19. Source material: PBMCs or T cells enriched from blood (not recorded which). This clonotype was sampled from a woman in her forties or fifties with acute COVID-19.

This CDR3 is CASSQTGNSYNEQFF. The CDR3 coding sequence is TGTGCCAGCAGCCAAACAGGGAACTCCTACAATGAGCAGTTCTTC. The V call is TRBV7-2, the J call TRBJ2-1; D possibly corresponds to TRBD1 (6 bases). The germline gives CDR1 SGHTA, CDR2 FQGNSA. Deletions cut 5 bases from V and 0 bases from J, with 11 bases between. This CDR3 comprises 15 residues.